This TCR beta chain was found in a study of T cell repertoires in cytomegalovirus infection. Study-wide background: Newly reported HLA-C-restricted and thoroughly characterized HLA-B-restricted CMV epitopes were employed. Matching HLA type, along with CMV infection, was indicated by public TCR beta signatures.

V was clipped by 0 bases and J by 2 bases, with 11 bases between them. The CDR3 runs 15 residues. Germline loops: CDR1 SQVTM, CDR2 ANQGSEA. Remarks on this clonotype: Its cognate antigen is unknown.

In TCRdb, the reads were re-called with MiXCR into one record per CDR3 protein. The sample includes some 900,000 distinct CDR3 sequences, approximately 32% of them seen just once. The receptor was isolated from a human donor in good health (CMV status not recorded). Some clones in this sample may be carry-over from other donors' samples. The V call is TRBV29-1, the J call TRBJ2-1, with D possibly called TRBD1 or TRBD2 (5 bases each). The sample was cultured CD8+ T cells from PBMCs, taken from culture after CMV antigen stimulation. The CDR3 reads CSVEDLVGAYNEQFF. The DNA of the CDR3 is TGCAGCGTTGAAGATTTAGTGGGGGCCTACAATGAGCAGTTCTTC.